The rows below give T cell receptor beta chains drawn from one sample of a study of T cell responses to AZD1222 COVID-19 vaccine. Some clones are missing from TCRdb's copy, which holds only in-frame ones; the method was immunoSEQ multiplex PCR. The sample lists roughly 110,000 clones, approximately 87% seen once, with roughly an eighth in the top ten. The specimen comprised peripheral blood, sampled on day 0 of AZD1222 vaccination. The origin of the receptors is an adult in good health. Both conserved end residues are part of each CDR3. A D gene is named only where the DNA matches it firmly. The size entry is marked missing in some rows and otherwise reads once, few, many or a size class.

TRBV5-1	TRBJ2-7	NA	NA	CATSEGSGYEQYF	TGCGCCACCTCGGAGGGGTCGGGATACGAGCAGTACTTC
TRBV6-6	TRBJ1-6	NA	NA	CAISQGSGDNSPLHF	TGTGCCATAAGTCAGGGGAGTGGGGATAATTCACCCCTCCACTTT
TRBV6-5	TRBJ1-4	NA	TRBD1	CASVWGQGSEKLFF	TGTGCCAGCGTTTGGGGACAGGGTTCTGAAAAACTGTTTTTT
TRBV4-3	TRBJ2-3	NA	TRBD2	CASSQEPSGFADTQYF	TGCGCCAGCAGCCAAGAACCTAGCGGGTTCGCAGATACGCAGTATTTT
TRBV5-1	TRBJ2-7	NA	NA	CASSPIHPPNEQYF	TGCGCCAGCAGCCCTATTCACCCCCCGAACGAGCAGTACTTC
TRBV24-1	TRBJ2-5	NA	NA	CATSDLRDNQETQYF	TGTGCCACCAGTGATCTACGGGACAACCAAGAGACCCAGTACTTC
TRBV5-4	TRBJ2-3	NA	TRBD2	CASSLGAAGAATDTQYF	TGTGCCAGCAGCTTGGGGGCAGCGGGAGCTGCCACAGATACGCAGTATTTT
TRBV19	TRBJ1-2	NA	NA	CASSIDLGTVYGYTF	TGTGCCAGTAGTATAGACCTAGGGACGGTCTATGGCTACACCTTC
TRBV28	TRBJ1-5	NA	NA	CASRPSGLPSNQPQHF	TGTGCCAGCAGACCGTCGGGACTCCCCAGCAATCAGCCCCAGCATTTT
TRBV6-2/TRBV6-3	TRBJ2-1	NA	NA	CASSYIGGYYNEQFF	TGTGCCAGCAGTTACATCGGGGGTTACTACAATGAGCAGTTCTTC
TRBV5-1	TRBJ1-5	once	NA	CASSVKGGSGQPQHF	TGCGCCAGCAGCGTAAAGGGTGGGTCCGGTCAGCCCCAGCATTTT
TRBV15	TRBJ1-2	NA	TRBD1	CATSRDGIIGTGGPKDYGYTF	TGTGCCACCAGCAGAGACGGGATAATTGGTACAGGGGGCCCAAAGGACTATGGCTACACCTTC
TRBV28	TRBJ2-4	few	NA	CASSPPGLAKNIQYF	TGTGCCAGCAGTCCCCCGGGTTTAGCCAAAAACATTCAGTACTTC
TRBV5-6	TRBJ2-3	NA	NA	CASSSPHRVGGDTQYF	TGTGCCAGCAGCTCCCCGCACAGGGTCGGCGGGGATACGCAGTATTTT
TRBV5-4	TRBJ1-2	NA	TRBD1	CASSLSGQGALIRYTF	TGTGCCAGCAGCTTGTCGGGACAGGGGGCGCTTATTCGCTACACCTTC
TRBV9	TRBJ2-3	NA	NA	CASSLATGPQGDTQYF	TGTGCCAGCAGCCTCGCGACAGGCCCTCAGGGAGATACGCAGTATTTT
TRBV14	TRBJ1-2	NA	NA	CAIPGTLNYGYTF	TGTGCCATCCCCGGGACATTAAACTATGGCTACACCTTC
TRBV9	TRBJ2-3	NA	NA	CASSGSWGTDTQYF	TGTGCCAGCAGCGGAAGTTGGGGCACAGATACGCAGTATTTT
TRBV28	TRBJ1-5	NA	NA	CASSLLAGADNQPQHF	TGTGCCAGCAGTTTATTGGCGGGGGCCGACAATCAGCCCCAGCATTTT
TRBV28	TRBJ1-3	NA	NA	CASRDWGSGNTIYF	TGTGCCAGCAGGGACTGGGGGAGCGGAAACACCATATATTTT
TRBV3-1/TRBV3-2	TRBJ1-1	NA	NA	CASSQEGFGTAKAFF	TGTGCCAGCAGCCAAGAGGGCTTTGGAACAGCCAAGGCTTTCTTT
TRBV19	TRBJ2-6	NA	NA	CASSMPSLTGANVLTF	TGTGCCAGTAGTATGCCCTCCCTGACTGGGGCCAACGTCCTGACTTTC
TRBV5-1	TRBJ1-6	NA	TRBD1	CASSSGQEPNSPLHF	TGCGCCAGCAGCTCCGGACAGGAGCCTAATTCACCCCTCCACTTT
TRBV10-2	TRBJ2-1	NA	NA	CASSVPSRRAYNEQFF	TGCGCCAGCAGTGTGCCCTCGAGGAGGGCCTACAATGAGCAGTTCTTC